These 13 T cell receptor beta chains originate from one sample sequenced in a study of cytomegalovirus exposure and HLA in healthy donors. PCR amplification relied on 60 Vbeta primers (plus 13 Jbeta primers). Only in-frame clones appear in the TCRdb table, and some are missing; sequencing was by immunoSEQ multiplex PCR. The sample has over 60,000 clones, 60% to 75% seen once; the top ten hold 12% to 15%. Sequenced sample: PBMCs. Receptors originate from a male donor in good health and CMV-seropositive.

The chain links TRBV10-3 to TRBJ2-7, with 9 bases lining up with TRBD2. The CDR3 contains 13 residues. Germline CDR1 and CDR2: ENHRY and SYGVKD. The trim removed 4 bases at V and 4 bases at J, leaving 2 bases unmatched. Here the CDR3 reads CAISAAGGYEQYF. In nucleotides, the CDR3 is TGTGCCATCAGTGCGGCGGGGGGGTACGAGCAGTACTTC.

The chain combines TRBV6-5 with TRBJ1-1; 9 bases align to TRBD1. The CDR3 sequence is 15 residues long. Germline V gene data show CDR1 as MNHEY and CDR2 as SVGAGI. With 7 bases clipped from V and 2 bases from J, the junction kept 8 bases outside the gene matches. This CDR3 reads CASTSTGGGNTEAFF. In nucleotides, the CDR3 is TGTGCCAGCACATCAACAGGGGGCGGTAACACTGAAGCTTTCTTT.

The rearrangement joins TRBV21-1 to TRBJ2-5; TRBD2, as called in the table, went unchecked against the DNA. TRBV21-1 corresponds to a pseudogene. The CDR3 has 13 residues. The CDR3 DNA reads as TGTGCCAGCAGCAAAGAGCGCCAAGAGACCCAGTACTTC. This translates into CASSKERQETQYF.

V and J are TRBV7-9 and TRBJ2-7; TRBD2 matches at 9 bases. The CDR3 length is 16 residues. Germline CDR1 reads SEHNR; CDR2 reads FQNEAQ (reference sequence). Losses at the gene ends were 2 bases for V and 5 bases for J; bases not matched to a gene: 10. This CDR3 is CASSLFELAGKNEQYF. The CDR3, as DNA: TGTGCCAGCAGCTTATTTGAGCTAGCGGGGAAAAACGAGCAGTACTTC.

The chain is built from TRBV7-2 and TRBJ2-4, with D tentatively TRBD1 (5 bases). Germline CDR1 is SGHTA and CDR2 is FQGNSA. This CDR3 has 16 amino acids. Trimming pared 2 bases from V and 0 bases from J, leaving 11 bases between. CDR3 amino acids: CASSLMTAIAKNIQYF. The CDR3 nucleotides are TGTGCCAGCAGCTTAATGACAGCGATAGCCAAAAACATTCAGTACTTC.

The chain couples TRBV7-2 to TRBJ2-1, with a weak D call TRBD1 (6 bases). The germline V gene encodes CDR1 SGHTA and CDR2 FQGNSA. The CDR3 consists of 16 residues. V shed 1 base and J shed 4 bases, with 14 bases lying between them. CDR3 nucleotides: TGTGCCAGCAGCTTAGTGTGGCAACAGGGTTACAATGAGCAGTTCTTC. This translates into CASSLVWQQGYNEQFF.

This clone was seen more than once but under ten times. The J gene is TRBJ2-4, the V gene TRBV6-5, with 8 bases fitting TRBD1. The V and J ends lost 5 bases and 8 bases, in that order; junction bases with no gene match: 8. This CDR3 is built from 14 residues. Germline lookup yields CDR1 MNHEY and CDR2 SVGAGI. The CDR3 DNA reads TGTGCCAGCAGTCCCGGACAGGGTTGGGACATTCAGTACTTC. The encoded protein is CASSPGQGWDIQYF.

The rearrangement uses TRBV7-6 and TRBJ2-7; 8 bases match TRBD1. CDR3 length equals 15 residues. CDR1 is SGHVS and CDR2 is FNYEAQ in the germline V gene. V lost 4 bases to trimming and J lost 2 bases; unmatched junction nucleotides: 7. CDR3 bases: TGTGCCAGCAGCTCACCGGGACAGGTAACCTACGAGCAGTACTTC. Its translation is CASSSPGQVTYEQYF.

V is TRBV10-3 and J is TRBJ2-7; D is perhaps TRBD2 (5 bases). Trimming left V 0 bases short and J 4 bases short, with 13 bases between. From germline, CDR1 is ENHRY and CDR2 SYGVKD. This CDR3 spans 15 amino acids. CDR3 loop: CAISESEEGPYEQYF. Written as DNA, the CDR3 is TGTGCCATCAGTGAGTCGGAAGAGGGTCCTTACGAGCAGTACTTC.

The chain is built from TRBV18 and TRBJ2-2, with D hard to call. The V end was cut by 3 bases, the J end by 4 bases, with 12 bases between. Per germline, CDR1 KGHSH and CDR2 LQKENI. The CDR3 loop spans 15 amino acids. In nucleotides, the CDR3 is TGTGCCAGCTCACCCAACCAACAGTTCACCGGGGAGCTGTTTTTT. Translation gives CASSPNQQFTGELFF.

V and J are TRBV19 and TRBJ1-3; no firm D call. The CDR3 length is 12 residues. V was pared by 7 bases and J by 2 bases, with 6 bases between. Germline CDR1 LNHDA, CDR2 SQIVND (reference sequence). The CDR3 bases are TGTGCCAGTACCGCTACTGGAAACACCATATATTTT. Amino acid sequence: CASTATGNTIYF.

The chain carries TRBV29-1 and TRBJ2-7, with TRBD1 as a possible D gene (6 bases). CDR1 and CDR2 (germline): SQVTM, ANQGSEA. The CDR3 spans 12 residues. Trimming took off 7 bases at V and 5 bases at J, with 15 bases between the two ends. The CDR3 region is CSAFRGTHEQYF. The CDR3 bases are TGCAGCGCGTTCAGGGGAACCCACGAGCAGTACTTC.

The rearrangement uses TRBV6-1 and TRBJ2-1, with unresolved D. The germline V gene has CDR1 MNHNS and CDR2 SASEGT. Trimming left V 2 bases short and J 4 bases short, with 15 bases between. The CDR3 sequence is 16 residues long. The CDR3 sequence is CASSEFKSALYNEQFF. For the CDR3, the DNA is TGTGCCAGCAGTGAATTCAAATCAGCGCTTTACAATGAGCAGTTCTTC.